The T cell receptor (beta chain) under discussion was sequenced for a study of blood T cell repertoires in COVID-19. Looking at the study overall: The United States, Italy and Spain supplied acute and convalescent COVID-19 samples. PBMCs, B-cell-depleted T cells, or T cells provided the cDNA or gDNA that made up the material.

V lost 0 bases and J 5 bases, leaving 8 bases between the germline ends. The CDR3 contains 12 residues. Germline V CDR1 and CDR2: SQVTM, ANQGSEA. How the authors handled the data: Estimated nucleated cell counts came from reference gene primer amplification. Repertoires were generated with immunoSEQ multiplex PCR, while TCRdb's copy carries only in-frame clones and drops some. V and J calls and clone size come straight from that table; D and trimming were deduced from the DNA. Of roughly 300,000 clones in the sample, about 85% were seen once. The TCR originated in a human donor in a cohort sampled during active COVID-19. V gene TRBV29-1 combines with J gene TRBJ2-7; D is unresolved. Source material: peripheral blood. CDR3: CSVEDLNNEQYF. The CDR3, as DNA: TGCAGCGTTGAAGACCTGAACAACGAGCAGTACTTC.